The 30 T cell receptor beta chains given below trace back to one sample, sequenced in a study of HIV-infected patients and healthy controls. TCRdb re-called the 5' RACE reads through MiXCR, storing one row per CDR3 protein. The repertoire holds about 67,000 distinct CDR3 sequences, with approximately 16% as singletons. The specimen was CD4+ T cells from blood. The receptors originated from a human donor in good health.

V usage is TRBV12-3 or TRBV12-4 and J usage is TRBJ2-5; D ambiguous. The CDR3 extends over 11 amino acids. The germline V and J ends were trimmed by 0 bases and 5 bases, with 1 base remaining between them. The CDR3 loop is CASSLAETQYF. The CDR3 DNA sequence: TGTGCCAGCAGTTTAGCCGAGACCCAGTACTTC.

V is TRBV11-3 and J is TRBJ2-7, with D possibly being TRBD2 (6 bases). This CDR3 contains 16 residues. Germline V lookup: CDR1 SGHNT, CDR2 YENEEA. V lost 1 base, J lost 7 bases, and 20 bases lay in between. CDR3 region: CASSLASVGRGWEQYF. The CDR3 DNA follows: TGTGCCAGCAGCTTAGCGTCAGTCGGGAGAGGATGGGAGCAGTACTTC.

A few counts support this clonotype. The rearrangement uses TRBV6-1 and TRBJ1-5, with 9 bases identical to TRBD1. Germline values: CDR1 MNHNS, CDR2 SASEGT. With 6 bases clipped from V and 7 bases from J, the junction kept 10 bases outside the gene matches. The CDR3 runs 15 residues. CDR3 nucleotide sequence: TGTGCCAGCAGAAGAGAACAGGGGGCAGGACAGCCCCAGCATTTT. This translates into CASRREQGAGQPQHF.

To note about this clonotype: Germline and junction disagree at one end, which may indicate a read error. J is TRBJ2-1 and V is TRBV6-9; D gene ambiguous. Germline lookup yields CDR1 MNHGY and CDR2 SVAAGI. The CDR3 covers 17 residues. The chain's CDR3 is CASSCAASSHRGHERFF. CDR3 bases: TGTGCCAGCAGTTGCGCAGCATCTAGTCATCGAGGCCATGAGCGGTTCTTC.

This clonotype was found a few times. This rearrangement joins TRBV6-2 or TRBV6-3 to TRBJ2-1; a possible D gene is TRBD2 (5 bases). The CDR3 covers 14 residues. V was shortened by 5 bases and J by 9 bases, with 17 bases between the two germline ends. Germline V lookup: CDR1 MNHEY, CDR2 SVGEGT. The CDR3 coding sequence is TGTGCCAGCAGTAGGGATAGCGTCGTCGGTGAGCAGTTCTTC. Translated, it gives CASSRDSVVGEQFF.

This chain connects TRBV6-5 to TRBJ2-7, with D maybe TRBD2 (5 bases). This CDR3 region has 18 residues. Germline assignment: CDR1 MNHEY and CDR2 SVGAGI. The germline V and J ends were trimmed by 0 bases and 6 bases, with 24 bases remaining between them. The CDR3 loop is CASSYSARNGGWSGEQYF. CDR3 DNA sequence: TGTGCCAGCAGTTACTCAGCCCGAAACGGCGGGTGGAGCGGCGAGCAGTACTTC.

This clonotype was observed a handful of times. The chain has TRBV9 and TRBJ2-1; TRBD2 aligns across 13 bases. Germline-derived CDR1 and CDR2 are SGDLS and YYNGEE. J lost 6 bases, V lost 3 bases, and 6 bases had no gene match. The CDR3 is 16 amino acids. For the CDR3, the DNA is TGTGCCAGCAGCGCCCTTACTAGCGGGGGGGGCAATGAGCAGTTCTTC. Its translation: CASSALTSGGGNEQFF.

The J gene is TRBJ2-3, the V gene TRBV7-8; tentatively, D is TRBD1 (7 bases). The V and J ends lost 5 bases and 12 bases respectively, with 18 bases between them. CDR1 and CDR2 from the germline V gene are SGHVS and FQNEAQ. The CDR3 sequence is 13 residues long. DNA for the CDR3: TGTGCCAGCAGCACACTGCGGGACAGCGGCCAGTATTTT. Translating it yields CASSTLRDSGQYF.

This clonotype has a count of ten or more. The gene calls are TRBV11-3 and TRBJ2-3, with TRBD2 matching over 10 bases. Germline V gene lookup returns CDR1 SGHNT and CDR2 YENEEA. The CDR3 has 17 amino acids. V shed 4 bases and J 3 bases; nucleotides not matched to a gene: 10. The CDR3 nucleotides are TGTGCCAGCAGCTCAAGAGGCAGCGGGAGGGGGACAGATACGCAGTATTTT. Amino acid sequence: CASSSRGSGRGTDTQYF.

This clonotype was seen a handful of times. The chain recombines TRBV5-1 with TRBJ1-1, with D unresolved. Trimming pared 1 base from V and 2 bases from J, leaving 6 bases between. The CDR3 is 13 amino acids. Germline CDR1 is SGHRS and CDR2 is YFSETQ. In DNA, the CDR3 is TGCGCCAGCAGCTTGATTATTAACACTGAAGCTTTCTTT. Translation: CASSLIINTEAFF. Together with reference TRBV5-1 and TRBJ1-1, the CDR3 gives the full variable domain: KAGVTQTPRYLIKTRGQQVTLSCSPISGHRSVSWYQQTPGQGLQFLFEYFSETQRNKGNFPGRFSGRQFSNSRSEMNVSTLELGDSALYLCASSLIINTEAFFGQGTRLTVV.

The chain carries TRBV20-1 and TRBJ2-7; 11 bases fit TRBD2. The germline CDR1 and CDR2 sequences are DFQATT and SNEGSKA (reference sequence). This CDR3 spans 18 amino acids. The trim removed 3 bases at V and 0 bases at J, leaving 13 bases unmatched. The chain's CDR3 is CSARRRASGGYISYEQYF. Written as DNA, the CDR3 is TGCAGTGCTAGGCGTAGGGCTAGCGGGGGGTATATCTCCTACGAGCAGTACTTC.

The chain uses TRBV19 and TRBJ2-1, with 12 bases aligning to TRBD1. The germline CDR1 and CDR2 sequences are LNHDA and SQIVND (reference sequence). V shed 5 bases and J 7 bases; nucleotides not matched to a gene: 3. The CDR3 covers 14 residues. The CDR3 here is CASSPGQGANEQFF. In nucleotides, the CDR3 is TGTGCCAGTAGTCCGGGACAGGGGGCAAATGAGCAGTTCTTC.

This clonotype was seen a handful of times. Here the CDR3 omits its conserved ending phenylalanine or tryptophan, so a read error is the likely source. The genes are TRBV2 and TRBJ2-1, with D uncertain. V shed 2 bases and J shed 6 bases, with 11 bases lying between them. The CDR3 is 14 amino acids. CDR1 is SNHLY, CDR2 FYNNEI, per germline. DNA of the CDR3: TGTGCCAGCAGTGAAACGGCTAGTAGCAATGAGCAGTTCTTA. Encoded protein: CASSETASSNEQFL.

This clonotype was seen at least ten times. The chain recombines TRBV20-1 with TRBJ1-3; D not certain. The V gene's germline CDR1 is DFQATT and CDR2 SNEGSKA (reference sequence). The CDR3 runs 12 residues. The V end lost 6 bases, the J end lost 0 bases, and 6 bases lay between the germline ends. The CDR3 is CSALNSGNTIYF. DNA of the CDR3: TGCAGTGCCCTAAACTCTGGAAACACCATATATTTT.

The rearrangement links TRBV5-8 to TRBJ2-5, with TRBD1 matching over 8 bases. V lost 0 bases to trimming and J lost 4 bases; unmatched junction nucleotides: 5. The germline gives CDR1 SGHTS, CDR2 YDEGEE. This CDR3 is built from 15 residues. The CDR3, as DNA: TGTGCCAGCAGCTTGGCCAGGGGGCGCACAGAGACCCAGTACTTC. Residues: CASSLARGRTETQYF.

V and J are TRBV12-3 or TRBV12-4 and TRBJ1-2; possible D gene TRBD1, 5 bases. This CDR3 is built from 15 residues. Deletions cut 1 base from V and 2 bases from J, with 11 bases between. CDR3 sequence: CASSLGGRYNYGYTF. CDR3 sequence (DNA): TGTGCCAGCAGTTTAGGGGGACGGTACAACTATGGCTACACCTTC.

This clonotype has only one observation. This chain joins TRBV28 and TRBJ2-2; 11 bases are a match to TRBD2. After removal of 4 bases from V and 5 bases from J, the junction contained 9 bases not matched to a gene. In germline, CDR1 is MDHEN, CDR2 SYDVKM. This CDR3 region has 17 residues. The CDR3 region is CASSSGLLAGETGELFF. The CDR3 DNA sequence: TGTGCCAGCAGTTCCGGTTTACTAGCGGGAGAAACCGGGGAGCTGTTTTTT.

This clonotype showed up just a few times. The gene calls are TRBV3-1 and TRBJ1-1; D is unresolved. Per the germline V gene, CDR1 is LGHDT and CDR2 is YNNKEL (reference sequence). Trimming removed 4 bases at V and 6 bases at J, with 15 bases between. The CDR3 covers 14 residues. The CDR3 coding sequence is TGTGCCAGCAGCCGCCCGGCCCCGGGCTCTGAAGCTTTCTTT. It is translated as CASSRPAPGSEAFF.

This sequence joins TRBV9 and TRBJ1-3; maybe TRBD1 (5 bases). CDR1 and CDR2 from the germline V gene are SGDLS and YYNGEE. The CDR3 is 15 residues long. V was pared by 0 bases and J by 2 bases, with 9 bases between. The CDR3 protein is CASSVAQGTGNTIYF. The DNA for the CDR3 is TGTGCCAGCAGCGTAGCTCAGGGCACTGGAAACACCATATATTTT.

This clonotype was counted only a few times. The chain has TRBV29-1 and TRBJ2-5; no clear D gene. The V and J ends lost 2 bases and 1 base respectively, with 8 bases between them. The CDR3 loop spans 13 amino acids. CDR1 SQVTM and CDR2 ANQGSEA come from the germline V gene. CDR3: CSVETVFQETQYF. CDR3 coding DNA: TGCAGCGTTGAAACGGTCTTCCAAGAGACCCAGTACTTC. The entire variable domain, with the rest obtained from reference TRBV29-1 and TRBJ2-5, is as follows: SAVISQKPSRDICQRGTSLTIQCQVDSQVTMMFWYRQQPGQSLTLIATANQGSEATYESGFVIDKFPISRPNLTFSTLTVSNMSPEDSSIYLCSVETVFQETQYFGPGTRLLVL.

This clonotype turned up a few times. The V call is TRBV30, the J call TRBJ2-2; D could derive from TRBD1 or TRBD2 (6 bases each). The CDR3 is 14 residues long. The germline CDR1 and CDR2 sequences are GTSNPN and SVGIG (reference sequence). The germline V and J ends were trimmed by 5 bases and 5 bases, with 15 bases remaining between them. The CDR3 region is CAWRGGTLTGELFF. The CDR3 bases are TGTGCCTGGCGAGGAGGGACACTGACCGGGGAGCTGTTTTTT.

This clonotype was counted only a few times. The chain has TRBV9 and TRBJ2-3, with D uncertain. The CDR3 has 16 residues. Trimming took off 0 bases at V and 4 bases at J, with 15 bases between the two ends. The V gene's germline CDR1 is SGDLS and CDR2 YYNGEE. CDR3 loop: CASSVGSAFIADTQYF. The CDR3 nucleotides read TGTGCCAGCAGCGTAGGTTCAGCATTCATAGCAGATACGCAGTATTTT. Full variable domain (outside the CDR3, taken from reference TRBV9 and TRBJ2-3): DSGVTQTPKHLITATGQRVTLRCSPRSGDLSVYWYQQSLDQGLQFLIQYYNGEERAKGNILERFSAQQFPDLHSELNLSSLELGDSALYFCASSVGSAFIADTQYFGPGTRLTVL.

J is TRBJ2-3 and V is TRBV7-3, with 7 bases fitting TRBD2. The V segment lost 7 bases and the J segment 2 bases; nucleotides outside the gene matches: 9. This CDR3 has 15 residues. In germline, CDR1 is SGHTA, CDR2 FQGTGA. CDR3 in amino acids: CASTQRGLLTDTQYF. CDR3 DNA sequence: TGTGCCAGCACCCAAAGGGGACTACTCACAGATACGCAGTATTTT.

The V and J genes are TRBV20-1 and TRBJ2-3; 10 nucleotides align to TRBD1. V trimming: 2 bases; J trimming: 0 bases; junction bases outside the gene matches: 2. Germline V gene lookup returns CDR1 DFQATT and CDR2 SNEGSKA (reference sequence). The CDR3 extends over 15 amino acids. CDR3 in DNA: TGCAGTGCTAGAAGACAGGGGGCTAGCACAGATACGCAGTATTTT. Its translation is CSARRQGASTDTQYF.

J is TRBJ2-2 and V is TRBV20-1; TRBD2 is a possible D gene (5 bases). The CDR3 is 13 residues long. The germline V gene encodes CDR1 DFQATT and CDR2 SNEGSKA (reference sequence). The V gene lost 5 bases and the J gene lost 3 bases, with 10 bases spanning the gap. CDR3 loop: CSAPTRYTGELFF. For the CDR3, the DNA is TGCAGTGCTCCAACTAGGTACACCGGGGAGCTGTTTTTT.

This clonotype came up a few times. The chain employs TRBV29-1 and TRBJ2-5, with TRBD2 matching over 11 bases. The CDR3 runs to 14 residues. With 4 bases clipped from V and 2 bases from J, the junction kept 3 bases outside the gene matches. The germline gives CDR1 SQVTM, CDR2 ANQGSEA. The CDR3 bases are TGCAGCGTTGGGTTAGCGGGGGGGCAAGAGACCCAGTACTTC. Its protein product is CSVGLAGGQETQYF.

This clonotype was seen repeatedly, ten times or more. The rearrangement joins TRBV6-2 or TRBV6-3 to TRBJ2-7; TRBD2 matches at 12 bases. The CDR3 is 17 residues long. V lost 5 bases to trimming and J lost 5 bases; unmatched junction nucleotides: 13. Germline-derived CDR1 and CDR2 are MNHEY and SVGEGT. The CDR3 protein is CASSHRLTSGRFNEQYF. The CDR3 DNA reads TGTGCCAGCAGTCACAGACTTACTAGCGGGAGGTTCAACGAGCAGTACTTC.

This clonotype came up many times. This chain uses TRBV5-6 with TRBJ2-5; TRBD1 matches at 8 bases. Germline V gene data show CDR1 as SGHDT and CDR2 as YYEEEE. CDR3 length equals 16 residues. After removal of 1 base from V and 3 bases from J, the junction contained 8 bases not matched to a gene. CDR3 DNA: TGTGCCAGCAGCTTGTTCCCGACAGGGGTCAAAGAGACCCAGTACTTC. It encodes CASSLFPTGVKETQYF.

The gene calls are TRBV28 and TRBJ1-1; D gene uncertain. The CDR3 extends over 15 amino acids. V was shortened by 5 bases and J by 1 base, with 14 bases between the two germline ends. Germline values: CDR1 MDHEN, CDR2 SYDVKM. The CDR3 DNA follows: TGTGCCAGCAGTGTATCTCGAGTTGGGAACACTGAAGCTTTCTTT. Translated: CASSVSRVGNTEAFF. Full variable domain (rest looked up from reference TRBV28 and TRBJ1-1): DVKVTQSSRYLVKRTGEKVFLECVQDMDHENMFWYRQDPGLGLRLIYFSYDVKMKEKGDIPEGYSVSREKKERFSLILESASTNQTSMYLCASSVSRVGNTEAFFGQGTRLTVV.

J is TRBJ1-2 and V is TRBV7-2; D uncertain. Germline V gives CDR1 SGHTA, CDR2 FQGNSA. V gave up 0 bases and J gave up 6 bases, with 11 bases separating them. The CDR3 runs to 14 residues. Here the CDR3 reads CASSLAGLNDGYTF. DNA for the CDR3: TGTGCCAGCAGCTTAGCAGGGCTGAACGATGGCTACACCTTC.